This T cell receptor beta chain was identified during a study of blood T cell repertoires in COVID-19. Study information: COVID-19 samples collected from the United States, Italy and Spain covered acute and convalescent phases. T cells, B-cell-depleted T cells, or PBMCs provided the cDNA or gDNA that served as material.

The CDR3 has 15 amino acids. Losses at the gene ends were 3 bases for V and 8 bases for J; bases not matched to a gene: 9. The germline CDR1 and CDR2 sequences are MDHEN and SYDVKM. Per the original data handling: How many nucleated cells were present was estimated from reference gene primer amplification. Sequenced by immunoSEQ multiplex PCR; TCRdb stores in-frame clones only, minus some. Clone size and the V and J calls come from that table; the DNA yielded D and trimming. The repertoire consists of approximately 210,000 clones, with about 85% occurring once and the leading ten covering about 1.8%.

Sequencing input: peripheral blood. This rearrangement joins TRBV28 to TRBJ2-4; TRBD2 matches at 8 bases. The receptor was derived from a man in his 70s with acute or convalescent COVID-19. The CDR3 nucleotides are TGTGCCAGCAGTTTTGCGGGAGGCAGGGGAGACATTCAGTACTTC. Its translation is CASSFAGGRGDIQYF.